Sequencing of this TCR beta chain was carried out in a study of T cells after somatic rescue of genetic block. V gave up 2 bases and J gave up 0 bases, with 8 bases separating them. Per the germline V gene, CDR1 is MNHNY and CDR2 is SVGAGI (reference sequence). This CDR3 comprises 15 residues. The table came from immunoSEQ multiplex PCR; TCRdb's copy has only in-frame clones and leaves some out. The sample consists of approximately 10,000 clones, approximately 79% of them appearing once. What was sequenced was peripheral blood mononuclear cells (PBMCs). This receptor was obtained from a boy between 10 and 17 years old. The chain is built from TRBV6-6 and TRBJ1-3, with a weak D call TRBD1 (6 bases). The CDR3 region is CASSYDRFSGNTIYF. The CDR3 DNA reads as TGTGCCAGCAGTTACGACAGGTTCTCTGGAAACACCATATATTTT.